This section outlines one T cell receptor (beta chain) sequence together with its context. The data originate from a study of blood T cell repertoires in COVID-19. Looking at the study overall: Collection of acute and convalescent COVID-19 samples took place in the United States, Italy and Spain. PBMCs, B-cell-depleted T cells, or T cells provided the cDNA or gDNA that made up the material.

V was pared by 0 bases and J by 3 bases, with 15 bases between. Germline assignment: CDR1 LNHNV and CDR2 YYDKDF (reference sequence). The length of the CDR3 is 17 residues. As processed by the authors: Amplification of reference gene primers was used by the study to estimate nucleated cell counts. Clones were read by immunoSEQ multiplex PCR, and TCRdb kept only the in-frame ones, dropping some. For V, J and clone size, that table is used; D and trimming come from the DNA. The sample has 300,000 or so clones, roughly 90% seen once. Sequencing input: peripheral blood. This chain links TRBV15 with TRBJ1-5; a weak D match, TRBD1 (5 bases). This TCR was recovered from a man aged 18 to 35 who had recovered from COVID-19. CDR3 protein: CATSREVGGSFNQPQHF. DNA for the CDR3: TGTGCCACCAGCAGAGAAGTCGGGGGGTCTTTCAATCAGCCCCAGCATTTT.